This note documents a single T cell receptor beta chain sequence. Antigen specificity is unknown. Sequencing relied on immunoSEQ assay v3.0, run at survey level. Assay: immunoSEQ multiplex PCR; the TCRdb copy retains only in-frame clones and omits some. Of approximately 26,000 clones in the sample, 85% were seen once. CDR1 is MNHNS, CDR2 SASEGT, per germline. The CDR3 length is 14 residues. The germline V and J ends were trimmed by 6 bases and 7 bases, with 16 bases remaining between them. The sample comes from a study of long-term antiretroviral therapy in people with HIV. Regarding the study as a whole: The range of CDR3 lengths in HIV repertoires proved narrower than that found in controls.

This specimen consisted of unsorted PBMCs, obtained 2.3 years after starting antiretroviral therapy. The sequence was obtained from a middle-aged man with HIV. The chain links TRBV6-1 to TRBJ1-5; no clear D gene. CDR3 nucleotides: TGTGCCAGCAGCTCGGTGGGAAACGGGCAGCCCCAGCATTTT. Translating it yields CASSSVGNGQPQHF.